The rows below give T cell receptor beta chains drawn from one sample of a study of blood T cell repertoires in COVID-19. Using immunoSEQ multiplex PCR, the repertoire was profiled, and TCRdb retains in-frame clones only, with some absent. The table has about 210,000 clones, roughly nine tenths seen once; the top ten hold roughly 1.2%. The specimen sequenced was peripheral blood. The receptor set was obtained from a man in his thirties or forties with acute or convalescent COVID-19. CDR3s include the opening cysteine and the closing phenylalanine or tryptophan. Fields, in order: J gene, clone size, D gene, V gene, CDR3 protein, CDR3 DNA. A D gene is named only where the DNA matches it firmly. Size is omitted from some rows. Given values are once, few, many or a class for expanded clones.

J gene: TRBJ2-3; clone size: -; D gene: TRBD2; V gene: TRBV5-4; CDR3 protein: CASSHSGIRADTQYF; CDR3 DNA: TGTGCCAGCAGCCATAGCGGGATAAGGGCAGATACGCAGTATTTT
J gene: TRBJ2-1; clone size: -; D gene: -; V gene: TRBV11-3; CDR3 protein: CASSPEGQGLLSEQFF; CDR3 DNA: TGTGCCAGCAGCCCCGAAGGGCAGGGGTTGTTGAGTGAGCAGTTCTTC
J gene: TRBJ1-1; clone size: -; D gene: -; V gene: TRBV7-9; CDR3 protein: CASSLLGDTEAFF; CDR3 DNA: TGTGCCAGCAGCTTACTCGGGGACACTGAAGCTTTCTTT
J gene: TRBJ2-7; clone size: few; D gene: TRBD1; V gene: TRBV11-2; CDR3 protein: CASSRNLRQGSDEQYF; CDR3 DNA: TGTGCCAGCAGCCGAAATCTGCGACAGGGGAGCGACGAGCAGTACTTC
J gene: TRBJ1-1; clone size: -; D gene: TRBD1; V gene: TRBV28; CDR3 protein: CASSFRDREEAFF; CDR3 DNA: TGTGCCAGCAGTTTCAGGGACAGGGAAGAAGCTTTCTTT
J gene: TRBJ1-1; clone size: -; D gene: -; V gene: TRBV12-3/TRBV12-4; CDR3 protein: CASKTANTEAFF; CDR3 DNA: TGTGCCAGCAAGACAGCGAACACTGAAGCTTTCTTT
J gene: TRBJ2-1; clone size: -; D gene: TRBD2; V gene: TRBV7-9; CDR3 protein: CASSMGTSVEQFF; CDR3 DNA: TGTGCCAGCAGCATGGGGACTAGCGTCGAGCAGTTCTTC
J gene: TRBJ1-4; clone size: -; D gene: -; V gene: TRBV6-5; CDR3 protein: CASSPSLAEKLFF; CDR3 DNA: TGTGCCAGCAGCCCAAGCCTTGCTGAAAAACTGTTTTTT
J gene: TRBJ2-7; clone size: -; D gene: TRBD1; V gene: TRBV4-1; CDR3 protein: CASSPTGPPYEQYF; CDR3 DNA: TGCGCCAGCAGCCCGACAGGGCCCCCCTACGAGCAGTACTTC
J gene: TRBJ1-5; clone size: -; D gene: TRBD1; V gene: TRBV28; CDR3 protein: CASSLPLFVSRAGGVRWQPQHF; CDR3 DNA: TGTGCCAGCAGTTTACCATTGTTCGTCTCCCGGGCAGGGGGCGTGAGGTGGCAGCCCCAGCATTTT
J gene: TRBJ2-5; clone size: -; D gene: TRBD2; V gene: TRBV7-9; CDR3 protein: CASSFRLGRAETQYF; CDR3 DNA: TGTGCCAGCAGCTTTAGGCTTGGGAGGGCTGAGACCCAGTACTTC
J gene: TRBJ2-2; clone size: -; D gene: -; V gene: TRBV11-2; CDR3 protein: CASSRAGTPNTGELFF; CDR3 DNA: TGTGCCAGCAGCCGGGCTGGGACACCGAACACCGGGGAGCTGTTTTTT
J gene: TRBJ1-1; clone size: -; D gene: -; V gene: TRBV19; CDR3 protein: CASSTQGVVEAFF; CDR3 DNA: TGTGCCAGTAGTACTCAAGGGGTGGTTGAAGCTTTCTTT
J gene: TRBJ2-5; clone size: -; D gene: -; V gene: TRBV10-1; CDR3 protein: CASSETRGGVSETQYF; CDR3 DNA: TGCGCCAGCAGTGAAACCAGAGGAGGGGTCTCAGAGACCCAGTACTTC
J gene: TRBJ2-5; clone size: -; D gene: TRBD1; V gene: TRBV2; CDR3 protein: CASIQGARGTQYF; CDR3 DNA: TGTGCCAGCATACAGGGGGCGAGGGGGACCCAGTACTTC
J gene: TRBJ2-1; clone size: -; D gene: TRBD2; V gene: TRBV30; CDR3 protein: CAWSTGLAGAYNEQFF; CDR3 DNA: TGTGCCTGGAGTACTGGACTAGCGGGAGCTTACAATGAGCAGTTCTTC
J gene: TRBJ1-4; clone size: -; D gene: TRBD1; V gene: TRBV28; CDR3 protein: CASSKGQGNEKLFF; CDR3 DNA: TGTGCCAGCAGTAAGGGACAGGGGAATGAAAAACTGTTTTTT
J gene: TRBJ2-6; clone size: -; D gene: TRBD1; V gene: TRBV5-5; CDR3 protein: CASSFKQGAQGANVLTF; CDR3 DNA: TGTGCCAGCAGCTTTAAACAGGGGGCGCAAGGGGCCAACGTCCTGACTTTC
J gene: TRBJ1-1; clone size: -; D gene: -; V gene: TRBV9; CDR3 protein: CASSVATGFNTEAFF; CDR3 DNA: TGTGCCAGCAGCGTAGCAACAGGGTTCAACACTGAAGCTTTCTTT
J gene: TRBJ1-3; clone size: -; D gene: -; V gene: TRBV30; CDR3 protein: CACQRRTSGNTIYF; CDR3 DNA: TGTGCCTGCCAGCGGAGGACCTCTGGAAACACCATATATTTT
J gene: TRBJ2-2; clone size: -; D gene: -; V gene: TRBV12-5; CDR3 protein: CASGSGAGELFF; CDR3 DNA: TGTGCTAGTGGATCAGGGGCCGGGGAGCTGTTTTTT
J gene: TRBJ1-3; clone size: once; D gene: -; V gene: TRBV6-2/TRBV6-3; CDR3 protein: CASSTGSSGNTIYF; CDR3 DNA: TGTGCCAGCAGTACAGGGAGCTCTGGAAACACCATATATTTT
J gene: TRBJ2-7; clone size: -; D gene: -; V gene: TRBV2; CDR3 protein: CASRQNGGSSYEQYF; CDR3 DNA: TGTGCCAGCAGGCAAAATGGGGGGAGCTCCTACGAGCAGTACTTC
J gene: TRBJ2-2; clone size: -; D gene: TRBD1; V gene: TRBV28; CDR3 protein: CASSRKPRTGALGVAGELFF; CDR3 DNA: TGTGCCAGCAGTCGTAAACCAAGGACAGGGGCGCTGGGTGTGGCCGGGGAGCTGTTTTTT
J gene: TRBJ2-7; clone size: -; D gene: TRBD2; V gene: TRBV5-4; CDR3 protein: CASSFSPRVAGGHEQYF; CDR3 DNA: TGTGCCAGCAGCTTTTCACCCCGGGTAGCGGGAGGACACGAGCAGTACTTC
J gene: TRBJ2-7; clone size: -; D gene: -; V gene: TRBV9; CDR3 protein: CASSKQGGSYEQYF; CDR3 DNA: TGTGCCAGCAGTAAACAGGGAGGGTCCTACGAGCAGTACTTC
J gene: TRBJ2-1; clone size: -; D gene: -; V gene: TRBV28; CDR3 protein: CASSLPGVGEQFF; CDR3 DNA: TGTGCCAGCAGTTTACCGGGGGTCGGTGAGCAGTTCTTC
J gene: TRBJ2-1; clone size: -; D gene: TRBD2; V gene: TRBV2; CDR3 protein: CASTLLAGGLFF; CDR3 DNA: TGTGCCAGCACTTTATTAGCGGGGGGGCTGTTCTTC
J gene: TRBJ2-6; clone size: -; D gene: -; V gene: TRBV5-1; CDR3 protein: CASSFMLSGANVLTF; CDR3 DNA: TGCGCCAGCAGCTTCATGTTGTCTGGGGCCAACGTCCTGACTTTC
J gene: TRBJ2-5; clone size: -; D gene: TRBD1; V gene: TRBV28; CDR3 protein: CATSTGAETQYF; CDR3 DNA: TGTGCCACCTCGACAGGGGCAGAGACCCAGTACTTC
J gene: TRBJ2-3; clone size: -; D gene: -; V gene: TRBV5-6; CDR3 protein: CASSLAEYTQYF; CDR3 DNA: TGTGCCAGCAGCTTGGCCGAGTATACGCAGTATTTT
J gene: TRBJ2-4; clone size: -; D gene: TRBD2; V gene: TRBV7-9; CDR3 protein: CASSSSGFKNIQYF; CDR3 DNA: TGTGCCAGCAGTTCTAGCGGCTTTAAAAACATTCAGTACTTC
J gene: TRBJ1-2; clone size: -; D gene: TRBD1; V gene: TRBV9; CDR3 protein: CASSGYQGAGYGYTF; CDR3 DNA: TGTGCCAGCAGCGGATACCAGGGGGCCGGCTATGGCTACACCTTC
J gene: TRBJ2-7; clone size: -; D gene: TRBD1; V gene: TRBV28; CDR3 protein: CASSPRQGMRQYF; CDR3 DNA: TGTGCCAGCAGTCCAAGACAGGGGATGAGGCAGTACTTC
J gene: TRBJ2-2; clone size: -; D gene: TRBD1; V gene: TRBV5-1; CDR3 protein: CASSPLGQGTGELFF; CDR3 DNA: TGCGCCAGCAGCCCACTGGGACAGGGCACCGGGGAGCTGTTTTTT
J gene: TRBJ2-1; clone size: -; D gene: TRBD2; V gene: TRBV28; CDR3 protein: CASTQLSGGSYNEQFF; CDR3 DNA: TGTGCCAGCACCCAATTAAGCGGGGGTTCCTACAATGAGCAGTTCTTC
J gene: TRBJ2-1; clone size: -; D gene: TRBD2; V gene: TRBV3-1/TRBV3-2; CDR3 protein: CASSLAGLPYNEQFF; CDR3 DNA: TGTGCCAGCAGCTTAGCGGGCCTTCCCTACAATGAGCAGTTCTTC
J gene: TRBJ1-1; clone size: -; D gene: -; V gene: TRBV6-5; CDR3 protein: CASSYHRLTEAFF; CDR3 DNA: TGTGCCAGCAGTTACCACCGACTGACTGAAGCTTTCTTT
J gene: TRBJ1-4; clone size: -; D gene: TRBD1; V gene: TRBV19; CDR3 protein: CASSSTGAGNEKLFF; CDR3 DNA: TGTGCCAGTAGTTCAACAGGGGCGGGTAATGAAAAACTGTTTTTT
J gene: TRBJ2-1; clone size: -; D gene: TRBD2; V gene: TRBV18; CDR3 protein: CASSPPISGRAYNEQFF; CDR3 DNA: TGTGCCAGCTCACCACCGATTAGCGGGAGGGCCTACAATGAGCAGTTCTTC
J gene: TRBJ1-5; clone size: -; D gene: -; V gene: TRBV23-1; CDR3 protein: CASTNRQPQHF; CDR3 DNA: TGCGCCAGTACGAACCGGCAGCCCCAGCATTTT
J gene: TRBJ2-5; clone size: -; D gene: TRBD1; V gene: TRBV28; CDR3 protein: CASTVGTEETQYF; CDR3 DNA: TGTGCCAGCACTGTAGGGACAGAAGAGACCCAGTACTTC
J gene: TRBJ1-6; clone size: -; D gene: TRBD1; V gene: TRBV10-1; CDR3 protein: CASTGARNSPLHF; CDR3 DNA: TGCGCCAGTACAGGGGCTCGTAATTCACCCCTCCACTTT
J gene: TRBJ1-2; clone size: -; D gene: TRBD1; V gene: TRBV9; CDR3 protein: CASSVLGGDGYTF; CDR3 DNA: TGTGCCAGCAGCGTACTAGGGGGCGACGGCTACACCTTC
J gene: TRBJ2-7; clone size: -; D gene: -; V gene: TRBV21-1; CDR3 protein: CASSLDRAHYEQYF; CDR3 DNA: TGTGCCAGCAGCCTGGACAGAGCCCACTACGAGCAGTACTTC
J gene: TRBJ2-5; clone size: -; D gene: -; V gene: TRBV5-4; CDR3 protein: CAGGTGGEETQYF; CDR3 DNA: TGTGCCGGGGGAACAGGGGGGGAGGAGACCCAGTACTTC